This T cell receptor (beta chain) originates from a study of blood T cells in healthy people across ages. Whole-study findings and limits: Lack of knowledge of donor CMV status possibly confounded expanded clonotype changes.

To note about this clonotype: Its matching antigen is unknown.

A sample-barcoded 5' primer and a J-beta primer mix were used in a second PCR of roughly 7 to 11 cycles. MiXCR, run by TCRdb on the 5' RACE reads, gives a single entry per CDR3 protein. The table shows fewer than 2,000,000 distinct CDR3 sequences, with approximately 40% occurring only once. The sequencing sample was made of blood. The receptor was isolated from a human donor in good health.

CDR3 amino acids: CASSLGHSGGNEQFF. DNA of the CDR3: TGTGCCAGCAGCTTAGGACACTCGGGGGGCAATGAGCAGTTCTTC. The gene calls are TRBV7-9 and TRBJ2-1; 7 bases are a match to TRBD2. Germline V gene data show CDR1 as SEHNR and CDR2 as FQNEAQ (reference sequence). The CDR3 is 15 residues long. After removal of 1 base from V and 6 bases from J, the junction contained 6 bases not matched to a gene.